One sample yielded the 10 T cell receptor beta chains listed below, sequenced in a study of blood T cells in healthy people across ages. For the second PCR, which ran for roughly 6 to 12 cycles, a sample-barcoded 5' primer and a J-beta primer mix were used. TCRdb passed the 5' RACE reads through MiXCR, listing each CDR3 protein once. The table has fewer than 800,000 distinct CDR3 sequences, 49% seen once. Input material: blood. These receptors came from a woman aged 55 to 70 in good health.

This clonotype was seen a few times. The V gene is TRBV21-1, the J gene TRBJ2-3; the listed D gene, TRBD2, was not tested against the DNA. TRBV21-1 corresponds to a pseudogene. There are 16 residues in the CDR3. The CDR3 sequence: CASSQLLAGVVDTQYF. Here the CDR3 DNA reads TGTGCCAGCAGCCAACTACTAGCGGGAGTAGTTGATACGCAGTATTTT.

The chain combines TRBV20-1 with TRBJ2-3, with TRBD2 identical over 13 bases. Germline loops: CDR1 DFQATT, CDR2 SNEGSKA (reference sequence). V shed 1 base and J 7 bases; nucleotides not matched to a gene: 23. The CDR3 consists of 21 residues. This chain's CDR3 is CSARAGTGGPRRTSGRYTQYF. The DNA of the CDR3 is TGCAGTGCTAGAGCCGGGACAGGGGGTCCCCGGCGGACTAGCGGGAGATATACGCAGTATTTT.

The chain links TRBV3-1 to TRBJ2-1; 8 bases fit TRBD2. The CDR3 spans 16 residues. CDR1 and CDR2 (germline): LGHDT, YNNKEL (reference sequence). J was trimmed by 0 bases and V by 4 bases; bases with no gene match: 5. The CDR3 sequence is CASSPPRGGSYNEQFF. In DNA form, the CDR3 reads TGTGCCAGCAGCCCCCCCCGGGGGGGCTCCTACAATGAGCAGTTCTTC.

Only a few counts were recorded for this clonotype. The rearrangement uses TRBV20-1 and TRBJ1-2, with TRBD1 matching over 8 bases. V shed 2 bases and J 8 bases; nucleotides not matched to a gene: 7. Germline V lookup: CDR1 DFQATT, CDR2 SNEGSKA (reference sequence). The CDR3 has 13 residues. CDR3 nucleotide sequence: TGCAGTGCTAGACTCGGACAGGGACGCGGCTACACCTTC. Translation: CSARLGQGRGYTF.

With respect to this clonotype: At one boundary the junction diverges from the germline segment, which might be a read error. The V gene is TRBV7-2, the J gene TRBJ1-4, with D perhaps matching TRBD1 (5 bases). CDR1 is SGHTA, CDR2 FQGNSA, per germline. The CDR3 runs 15 residues. The CDR3 bases are TGTGCCAGCAGCCCTCCGGGTTGGGGGAATGAAAGACTGTTTTTT. Translated, it gives CASSPPGWGNERLFF.

This rearrangement joins TRBV7-8 to TRBJ2-7, with 9 bases aligning to TRBD1. CDR3 length: 15 residues. The V segment lost 5 bases and the J segment 5 bases; nucleotides outside the gene matches: 10. Germline CDR1 SGHVS, CDR2 FQNEAQ. CDR3 amino acids: CASSPHRDRAHEQYF. The CDR3 DNA follows: TGTGCCAGCAGCCCACACCGGGACAGGGCCCACGAGCAGTACTTC.

V and J are TRBV7-2 and TRBJ2-7; no clear D. Germline loops: CDR1 SGHTA, CDR2 FQGNSA. Trimming pared 5 bases from V and 0 bases from J, leaving 14 bases between. CDR3 length: 15 residues. For the CDR3, the DNA is TGTGCCAGCAGCCCATCCCTTGTGGGCTCCTACGAGCAGTACTTC. Protein product: CASSPSLVGSYEQYF.

The chain uses TRBV11-2 and TRBJ2-4, with D possibly TRBD2 on 6 matching bases. Trimming removed 3 bases at V and 13 bases at J, with 19 bases between. CDR3 size: 14 residues. The germline CDR1 and CDR2 sequences are SGHAT and FQNNGV. DNA for the CDR3: TGTGCCAGCAGCTTTGGAGGGCAGCCGGGAGAGCAGTACTTC. Protein sequence: CASSFGGQPGEQYF.

The rearrangement joins TRBV25-1 to TRBJ1-2; weak D call: TRBD1 (6 bases). The germline gives CDR1 MGHDK, CDR2 SYGVNS. V dropped 8 bases and J dropped 4 bases, with 17 bases sitting between them. This CDR3 has 14 residues. Here the CDR3 DNA reads TGTGCCAGCTTCCAACTCGGACAGTTCTATGGCTACACCTTC. This codes for CASFQLGQFYGYTF.

The genes are TRBV7-2 and TRBJ2-1; tentatively, D is TRBD2 (5 bases). Germline CDR1 reads SGHTA; CDR2 reads FQGNSA. This CDR3 is 15 amino acids long. Trimming cost V 1 base and J 13 bases, with 20 bases left between them. The DNA for the CDR3 is TGTGCCAGCAGCTTAGTCCTAGGACCGTGGGAGACCCAGTTCTTC. It specifies CASSLVLGPWETQFF.